These 25 T cell receptor beta chains came from one sample sequenced in a study of cytomegalovirus exposure and HLA in healthy donors (dated by TCRdb to 2016 to 2017). Libraries were made using the immunoSEQ multiplex PCR assay. TCRdb obtained this table from immuneACCESS and retained in-frame rearrangements with V and J assigned. These tables miss some clones; where compared with another copy, unresolved V genes account for less than half of the shortfall, and the remainder is unexplained. Recorded for this sample are more than 200,000 clones; roughly 88% of them occurred a single time. The top ten clonotypes cover just over 3% of the sample. The sample consisted of PBMCs. Receptor source: a woman in her thirties in good health and CMV-seronegative.

V usage is TRBV4-1 and J usage is TRBJ2-7; TRBD1 agrees at 11 bases. The CDR3 consists of 15 residues. The V gene's germline CDR1 is MGHRA and CDR2 YSYEKL. V lost 4 bases, J lost 5 bases, and 7 bases stayed unmatched. The chain's CDR3 is CASSLGTGGSDEQYF. CDR3 DNA sequence: TGCGCCAGCAGCCTCGGGACAGGGGGGAGCGACGAGCAGTACTTC.

This clone was seen once. The V and J genes are TRBV7-6 and TRBJ2-1; tentatively, D is TRBD2 (5 bases). Germline V lookup: CDR1 SGHVS, CDR2 FNYEAQ. The ends were cut back, 2 bases at V and 6 bases at J, with 14 bases in the middle. The CDR3 spans 15 residues. CDR3 coding DNA: TGTGCCAGCAGCTTAAATCGAGCGGACGGCAATGAGCAGTTCTTC. Its translation: CASSLNRADGNEQFF.

V usage is TRBV9 and J usage is TRBJ2-2; tentatively, D is TRBD2 (5 bases). The CDR3 totals 13 residues. Germline CDR1 and CDR2: SGDLS and YYNGEE. Trimming took 2 bases from V and 4 from J, leaving 6 bases between them. DNA of the CDR3: TGTGCCAGCAGCGTCGGGGTCACCGGGGAGCTGTTTTTT. Encoded protein: CASSVGVTGELFF.

As DNA, the CDR3 is TGTGCCAGCAGCTATACCCTTCAGGGGGGAATTAAAGAGACCCAGTACTTC. It specifies CASSYTLQGGIKETQYF. The rearrangement joins TRBV7-3 to TRBJ2-5; maybe TRBD1 (7 bases). Germline V gives CDR1 SGHTA, CDR2 FQGTGA. The CDR3 totals 17 residues. Trimming took off 4 bases at V and 3 bases at J, with 21 bases between the two ends. The full variable domain, rest sourced from reference TRBV7-3 and TRBJ2-5, is GAGVSQTPSNKVTEKGKYVELRCDPISGHTALYWYRQSLGQGPEFLIYFQGTGAADDSGLPNDRFFAVRPEGSVSTLKIQRTERGDSAVYLCASSYTLQGGIKETQYFGPGTRLLVL.

The chain recombines TRBV7-9 with TRBJ2-1; 12 nucleotides match TRBD2. V lost 4 bases and J lost 6; bases outside the gene matches: 13. The CDR3 length is 18 residues. Germline V gene sequence: CDR1 SEHNR, CDR2 FQNEAQ (reference sequence). The CDR3 DNA is TGTGCCAGCAGCTCATCTGTCCGGACTAGCGGGACTGTCAATGAGCAGTTCTTC. Protein: CASSSSVRTSGTVNEQFF.

This chain connects TRBV5-6 to TRBJ2-5; TRBD2 matches at 7 bases. Germline V lookup: CDR1 SGHDT, CDR2 YYEEEE. The V segment lost 4 bases and the J segment 4 bases; nucleotides outside the gene matches: 13. This CDR3 contains 16 residues. Written as DNA, the CDR3 is TGTGCCAGCAGCCCCTTGGGAGGGCGCGAGGGAGAGACCCAGTACTTC. As protein: CASSPLGGREGETQYF.

This sequence joins TRBV25-1 and TRBJ2-2, with D unresolved. Trimming removed 3 bases from V and 1 base from J, with 6 bases in between. Germline loops: CDR1 MGHDK, CDR2 SYGVNS. This CDR3 comprises 14 residues. CDR3 protein: CASSERRNTGELFF. The CDR3 DNA reads as TGTGCCAGCAGTGAGCGGAGGAACACCGGGGAGCTGTTTTTT.

This clone was observed once. The V and J genes are TRBV5-1 and TRBJ1-4; D might be TRBD1 (5 bases). Germline loops: CDR1 SGHRS, CDR2 YFSETQ. Trimming shortened V by 10 bases and J by 4 bases, and 17 bases separated the two germline ends. The CDR3 is made up of 14 amino acids. DNA for the CDR3: TGCGCCGCGAGCACCGGGACGGTTAATGAAAAACTGTTTTTT. Translating gives CAASTGTVNEKLFF. Full variable domain (missing parts from reference TRBV5-1 and TRBJ1-4): KAGVTQTPRYLIKTRGQQVTLSCSPISGHRSVSWYQQTPGQGLQFLFEYFSETQRNKGNFPGRFSGRQFSNSRSEMNVSTLELGDSALYLCAASTGTVNEKLFFGSGTQLSVL.

The chain has TRBV14 and TRBJ2-5; TRBD2 agrees at 9 bases. Germline-derived CDR1 and CDR2 are SGHDN and FVKESK. The CDR3 contains 16 residues. With V trimmed by 1 base and J by 3 bases, 6 bases remained unmatched. Here the CDR3 reads CASSQGSGLAEETQYF. Written as DNA, the CDR3 is TGTGCCAGCAGCCAAGGGTCGGGACTAGCAGAAGAGACCCAGTACTTC.

This chain connects TRBV30 to TRBJ1-1; the match to TRBD1 covers 7 bases. The CDR3 extends over 15 amino acids. The junction had 10 bases not matched to a gene; V was cut back by 5 bases and J by 1 base. Germline CDR1 is GTSNPN and CDR2 is SVGIG (reference sequence). The CDR3 sequence: CAWVDIGQANTEAFF. The CDR3 bases are TGTGCCTGGGTCGACATAGGACAGGCGAACACTGAAGCTTTCTTT.

The chain employs TRBV2 and TRBJ2-5; no clear D. V lost 8 bases and J lost 2, with 15 bases in between. The CDR3 is 14 amino acids. The germline gives CDR1 SNHLY, CDR2 FYNNEI. DNA for the CDR3: TGTGCCAGCTTTGATTGGCAGAGACAAGAGACCCAGTACTTC. It codes for CASFDWQRQETQYF.

The rearrangement links TRBV7-9 to TRBJ1-1, with 7 bases identical to TRBD1. This CDR3 has 14 amino acids. In germline, CDR1 is SEHNR, CDR2 FQNEAQ (reference sequence). V shed 4 bases, J shed 7 bases, and the junction held 9 bases outside the gene matches. The CDR3: CASSSYHRDSEAFF. CDR3 in DNA: TGTGCCAGCAGCTCATACCACCGGGACAGTGAAGCTTTCTTT.

The chain couples TRBV9 to TRBJ2-4, with 7 bases lining up with TRBD2. The CDR3 is 12 residues long. The J segment lost 7 bases and the V segment lost 5 bases, leaving 3 bases of the junction unmatched. Germline assignment: CDR1 SGDLS and CDR2 YYNGEE. The CDR3 is CASRGRDNIQYF. CDR3 DNA sequence: TGTGCCAGCAGGGGGAGGGATAACATTCAGTACTTC.

V usage is TRBV28 and J usage is TRBJ2-3; 11 bases align to TRBD2. V gave up 5 bases and J gave up 2 bases; unmatched junction bases: 6. In germline, CDR1 is MDHEN, CDR2 SYDVKM. This CDR3 comprises 16 residues. The CDR3, as DNA: TGTGCCAGCAGTACCGGGACTAGCGGTTTCACAGATACGCAGTATTTT. Protein product: CASSTGTSGFTDTQYF. The full variable domain, completed using reference TRBV28 and TRBJ2-3, is DVKVTQSSRYLVKRTGEKVFLECVQDMDHENMFWYRQDPGLGLRLIYFSYDVKMKEKGDIPEGYSVSREKKERFSLILESASTNQTSMYLCASSTGTSGFTDTQYFGPGTRLTVL.

This sequence joins TRBV9 and TRBJ2-7, with 7 bases lining up with TRBD2. Per germline, CDR1 SGDLS and CDR2 YYNGEE. V lost 4 bases, J lost 0 bases, and 4 bases stayed unmatched. The CDR3 totals 14 residues. The CDR3 sequence: CASSRGGDSYEQYF. As DNA, the CDR3 is TGTGCCAGCAGCAGGGGAGGGGACTCCTACGAGCAGTACTTC.

The chain links TRBV7-6 to TRBJ2-7, with TRBD1 matching 7 bases. There are 14 residues in the CDR3. Germline V gives CDR1 SGHVS, CDR2 FNYEAQ. Trimming cost V 1 base and J 5 bases; bases outside gene matches: 5. The CDR3 reads CASSLDRGLNEQYF. CDR3 DNA sequence: TGTGCCAGCAGCTTAGATAGGGGGCTGAACGAGCAGTACTTC. Full variable domain (rest looked up from reference TRBV7-6 and TRBJ2-7): GAGVSQSPRYKVTKRGQDVALRCDPISGHVSLYWYRQALGQGPEFLTYFNYEAQQDKSGLPNDRFSAERPEGSISTLTIQRTEQRDSAMYRCASSLDRGLNEQYFGPGTRLTVT.

This chain links TRBV29-1 with TRBJ2-2, with TRBD1 matching 7 bases. The CDR3 is made up of 13 amino acids. CDR1 SQVTM and CDR2 ANQGSEA come from the germline V gene. V dropped 6 bases and J dropped 2; count of bases not matched to a gene: 3. This CDR3 is CSVGTVNTGELFF. For the CDR3, the DNA is TGCAGCGTGGGGACAGTTAACACCGGGGAGCTGTTTTTT.

The V call is TRBV7-9, the J call TRBJ2-7, with D tentatively TRBD2 (6 bases). The CDR3 has 18 residues. The V and J ends lost 5 bases and 3 bases respectively, with 26 bases between them. Germline V gene sequence: CDR1 SEHNR, CDR2 FQNEAQ (reference sequence). The CDR3 nucleotides are TGTGCCAGCAGCATTGTGTTCGGGAGACGGATTAATAACTACGAGCAGTACTTC. Its protein product is CASSIVFGRRINNYEQYF.

This clone was recorded only once. V and J are TRBV4-1 and TRBJ1-4; D is unresolved. Looked up from germline, CDR1 is MGHRA and CDR2 is YSYEKL. V lost 7 bases and J 8 bases, leaving 17 bases between the germline ends. The CDR3 is 14 residues long. For the CDR3, the DNA is TGCGCCAGCATTCAGATGGGGTTACGGGAAAAACTGTTTTTT. Its protein is CASIQMGLREKLFF.

V usage is TRBV7-2 and J usage is TRBJ1-2, with D unclear. This CDR3 spans 11 amino acids. Trimming shortened V by 5 bases and J by 13 bases, and 14 bases separated the two germline ends. Looked up from germline, CDR1 is SGHTA and CDR2 is FQGNSA. CDR3 sequence reads: CASSPKRTATF. The CDR3 bases are TGTGCCAGCAGCCCTAAACGGACGGCCACCTTC.

J is TRBJ2-1 and V is TRBV6-1; 8 bases are a match to TRBD1. V lost 7 bases and J lost 7; bases outside the gene matches: 9. This CDR3 region has 14 residues. CDR1 is MNHNS, CDR2 SASEGT, per germline. CDR3 sequence: CASNPGQALNEQFF. In DNA form, the CDR3 reads TGTGCCAGCAACCCGGGACAGGCCCTGAATGAGCAGTTCTTC.

The chain uses TRBV9 and TRBJ2-7, with no clear D. V gave up 0 bases and J gave up 4 bases, with 14 bases separating them. The CDR3 totals 15 residues. Germline-derived CDR1 and CDR2 are SGDLS and YYNGEE. CDR3 coding DNA: TGTGCCAGCAGCGTAGCAGGAACGGAAATTTACGAGCAGTACTTC. Translation: CASSVAGTEIYEQYF.

The chain uses TRBV28 and TRBJ1-5; no clear D. CDR1 is MDHEN and CDR2 is SYDVKM in the germline V gene. With 5 bases removed from V and 7 bases from J, the gap between germline ends came to 12 bases. The CDR3 loop spans 13 amino acids. The CDR3 spells CASSEDGRQPQHF. The DNA for the CDR3 is TGTGCCAGCAGTGAAGATGGGCGGCAGCCCCAGCATTTT.

The chain joins TRBV6-1 to TRBJ1-5; D not resolved. In germline, CDR1 is MNHNS, CDR2 SASEGT. This CDR3 region has 14 residues. Deletions cut 1 base from V and 6 bases from J, with 10 bases between. This CDR3 reads CASSEVPLVQPQHF. CDR3 DNA sequence: TGTGCCAGCAGTGAAGTCCCCTTAGTTCAGCCCCAGCATTTT.

This clone is a singleton in its sample. V usage is TRBV7-3 and J usage is TRBJ2-6; tentative D call: TRBD2 (5 bases). Per the germline V gene, CDR1 is SGHTA and CDR2 is FQGTGA. The CDR3 runs to 19 residues. Trimming removed 6 bases from V and 3 bases from J, with 24 bases in between. CDR3 DNA sequence: TGTGCCAGCAGAAAAAACCCTGGGGAGCCCTCTTTTGGGGCCAACGTCCTGACTTTC. Translated: CASRKNPGEPSFGANVLTF.